Listed here are 32 T cell receptor beta chains from one sample, sequenced in a study of T cell repertoires in ileal Crohn's disease (dated by TCRdb to about 2019). This sample's time point label indicates: neoterminal ileum biopsy at postoperative endoscopy, about 6 months after surgery. The method was the immunoSEQ multiplex PCR assay. Here the immuneACCESS table is served through TCRdb, limited to in-frame sequences with V and J called. Missing clones are a known gap in these copies; in checked studies unresolved V genes cover under half, and the rest lacks a known reason. The sample has over 15,000 clones on record, approximately 72% of them singletons. The ten top clones hold 4% to 5% of the sample. The sequencing sample was made of ileal tissue. Every receptor here comes from an adult with Crohn's disease.

The CDR3, as DNA: TGTGCCAGCAGCTTAGGTGCAGGGGATTCGATTCAGTACTTC. Translated, it gives CASSLGAGDSIQYF. The chain uses TRBV7-8 and TRBJ2-4; D may be TRBD1 (6 bases). This CDR3 comprises 14 residues. The germline V gene encodes CDR1 SGHVS and CDR2 FQNEAQ. Trimming took 1 base from V and 10 from J, leaving 14 bases between them.

The gene calls are TRBV30 and TRBJ1-2; maybe TRBD1 (5 bases). Trimming took 5 bases from V and 6 from J, leaving 13 bases between them. The CDR3 length is 12 residues. The V gene's germline CDR1 is GTSNPN and CDR2 SVGIG (reference sequence). The CDR3 nucleotides read TGTGCCTGGCCGGGGGGAAGGGATGGCTACACCTTC. This codes for CAWPGGRDGYTF.

The chain uses TRBV5-4 and TRBJ1-2; 10 bases fit TRBD1. Trimming removed 1 base from V and 7 bases from J; junction bases left unmatched: 7. Germline lookup yields CDR1 SGHNT and CDR2 YYREEE (reference sequence). This CDR3 region has 15 residues. The CDR3 loop reads CASSLTMGQGFGYTF. CDR3 bases: TGTGCCAGCAGCTTGACTATGGGACAGGGGTTTGGCTACACCTTC.

This clone was observed a single time. This chain connects TRBV5-4 to TRBJ2-5, with a weak D call TRBD2 (5 bases). Germline lookup yields CDR1 SGHNT and CDR2 YYREEE (reference sequence). The ends were cut back, 0 bases at V and 7 bases at J, with 16 bases in the middle. The CDR3 extends over 15 amino acids. CDR3 protein: CASSLDGSLAATQYF. In DNA form, the CDR3 reads TGTGCCAGCAGCTTGGATGGTTCGCTAGCAGCGACCCAGTACTTC.

This clone was seen a handful of times. The rearrangement links TRBV7-8 to TRBJ1-6; D is ambiguous. Germline CDR1 is SGHVS and CDR2 is FQNEAQ. The length of the CDR3 is 14 residues. V gave up 2 bases and J gave up 9 bases, with 11 bases separating them. The CDR3 bases are TGTGCCAGCAGCTTACGTACTCTTCGTTCACCCCTCCACTTT. This gives the protein CASSLRTLRSPLHF. Supplemented by reference TRBV7-8 and TRBJ1-6, the full variable domain reads GAGVSQSPRYKVAKRGQDVALRCDPISGHVSLFWYQQALGQGPEFLTYFQNEAQLDKSGLPSDRFFAERPEGSVSTLKIQRTQQEDSAVYLCASSLRTLRSPLHFGNGTRLTVT.

The chain links TRBV4-1 to TRBJ2-1, with 13 bases identical to TRBD2. Germline CDR1 MGHRA, CDR2 YSYEKL. V lost 3 bases, J lost 2 bases, and 7 bases stayed unmatched. This CDR3 is built from 18 residues. The CDR3 DNA sequence: TGCGCCAGCAGCCAGTCCCCGGGACTAGCGGGGACCTACAATGAGCAGTTCTTC. It codes for CASSQSPGLAGTYNEQFF.

This chain uses TRBV4-1 with TRBJ2-2; D is ambiguous. Germline CDR1 MGHRA, CDR2 YSYEKL. Trimming removed 0 bases at V and 3 bases at J, with 20 bases between. This CDR3 region has 19 residues. In DNA form, the CDR3 reads TGCGCCAGCAGCCAAGATAGTCAAGTCCTCCTCTTTCACACCGGGGAGCTGTTTTTT. Translating it yields CASSQDSQVLLFHTGELFF.

V usage is TRBV30 and J usage is TRBJ2-7, with D perhaps TRBD1 (6 bases). Germline V lookup: CDR1 GTSNPN, CDR2 SVGIG (reference sequence). The V end lost 3 bases, the J end lost 5 bases, and 11 bases lay between the germline ends. CDR3 size: 12 residues. Here the CDR3 reads CAWRGDTHEQYF. CDR3 nucleotide sequence: TGTGCCTGGAGGGGGGACACTCACGAGCAGTACTTC. Using reference TRBV30 and TRBJ2-7 for the parts outside the CDR3, the full variable domain is SQTIHQWPATLVQPVGSPLSLECTVEGTSNPNLYWYRQAAGRGLQLLFYSVGIGQISSEVPQNLSASRPQDRQFILSSKKLLLSDSGFYLCAWRGDTHEQYFGPGTRLTVT.

The gene calls are TRBV9 and TRBJ1-2, with D possibly being TRBD1 (6 bases). V shed 0 bases and J shed 4 bases, with 13 bases lying between them. This CDR3 contains 15 residues. Germline V CDR1 and CDR2: SGDLS, YYNGEE. The CDR3 protein is CASSVASGTTYGYTF. CDR3 coding DNA: TGTGCCAGCAGCGTAGCATCCGGGACAACCTATGGCTACACCTTC.

The rearrangement joins TRBV30 to TRBJ1-1; unclear D gene. The V end was cut by 2 bases, the J end by 0 bases, with 13 bases between. Per the germline V gene, CDR1 is GTSNPN and CDR2 is SVGIG (reference sequence). This CDR3 is built from 15 residues. The CDR3 reads CAWSPKTILNTEAFF. The CDR3 region has the DNA TGTGCCTGGAGTCCCAAGACTATTCTGAACACTGAAGCTTTCTTT.

The chain links TRBV12-5 to TRBJ2-3, with TRBD2 matching over 12 bases. Trimming took 1 base from V and 9 from J; bases not matched to a gene: 5. In germline, CDR1 is LGHNT, CDR2 FRNRAP. CDR3 length: 15 amino acids. The DNA of the CDR3 is TGTGCTAGTGGTTTGGGACTAGCGGGGGCCGCGACGCAGTATTTT. Translated: CASGLGLAGAATQYF.

This chain joins TRBV4-2 and TRBJ2-1, with a tentative D call TRBD2 (6 bases). Trimming stripped 0 bases from V and 3 bases from J, with 15 bases between. Germline CDR1 LGHNA, CDR2 YNFKEQ. This CDR3 is built from 17 residues. Here the CDR3 reads CASSQDQGGGRYNEQFF. The CDR3 DNA reads TGTGCCAGCAGCCAAGATCAGGGAGGCGGGCGCTACAATGAGCAGTTCTTC.

The chain is built from TRBV29-1 and TRBJ1-2; D is possibly TRBD1 (5 bases). V lost 2 bases to trimming and J lost 8 bases, with 12 bases between them. CDR3 length: 12 amino acids. Per germline, CDR1 SQVTM and CDR2 ANQGSEA. The CDR3 DNA reads as TGCAGCGTTGAACAAGGGGTTCGGGGCTACACCTTC. Protein sequence: CSVEQGVRGYTF.

The chain combines TRBV6-1 with TRBJ1-3; a possible D gene is TRBD1 (5 bases). Germline V gene sequence: CDR1 MNHNS, CDR2 SASEGT. With 4 bases removed from V and 0 bases from J, the gap between germline ends came to 13 bases. This CDR3 comprises 16 residues. CDR3 in DNA: TGTGCCAGCAGTGCAGTAGGGGTACTCTCTGGAAACACCATATATTTT. Its translation: CASSAVGVLSGNTIYF.

V and J are TRBV5-1 and TRBJ2-2; TRBD2 matches at 8 bases. The junction had 10 bases not matched to a gene; V was cut back by 0 bases and J by 0 bases. This CDR3 has 19 amino acids. In germline, CDR1 is SGHRS, CDR2 YFSETQ. The chain's CDR3 is CASSLVRAAGASNTGELFF. CDR3 sequence (DNA): TGCGCCAGCAGCTTGGTAAGGGCAGCGGGGGCCTCGAACACCGGGGAGCTGTTTTTT.

V and J are TRBV2 and TRBJ2-2, with D maybe TRBD1 (5 bases). The germline gives CDR1 SNHLY, CDR2 FYNNEI. V gave up 0 bases and J gave up 7 bases, with 12 bases separating them. The CDR3 is 15 amino acids. The CDR3 region has the DNA TGTGCCAGCAGTGAAGCAGTAGGGCAGGGCGGGGAGCTGTTTTTT. Protein product: CASSEAVGQGGELFF. Combining the CDR3 with reference TRBV2 and TRBJ2-2 gives the whole variable domain EPEVTQTPSHQVTQMGQEVILRCVPISNHLYFYWYRQILGQKVEFLVSFYNNEISEKSEIFDDQFSVERPDGSNFTLKIRSTKLEDSAMYFCASSEAVGQGGELFFGEGSRLTVL.

This sequence joins TRBV19 and TRBJ2-3; D is unresolved. Trimming shortened V by 3 bases and J by 2 bases, and 12 bases separated the two germline ends. The CDR3 spans 15 residues. Germline CDR1 and CDR2: LNHDA and SQIVND (reference sequence). Here the CDR3 reads CASSIFGGYTDTQYF. Here the CDR3 DNA reads TGTGCCAGTAGTATTTTTGGCGGCTACACAGATACGCAGTATTTT.

The CDR3 DNA reads TGTGCCAGCAAACGGACAGACCACTATGGCTACACCTTC. Translation gives CASKRTDHYGYTF. The rearrangement links TRBV6-5 to TRBJ1-2; a weak D match, TRBD1 (6 bases). CDR3 length equals 13 residues. The germline CDR1 and CDR2 sequences are MNHEY and SVGAGI. Trimming stripped 7 bases from V and 3 bases from J, with 12 bases between.

The V and J genes are TRBV5-6 and TRBJ1-6, with TRBD1 identical over 7 bases. Unmatched junction bases numbered 10, after V lost 4 bases and J lost 6 bases. Germline V lookup: CDR1 SGHDT, CDR2 YYEEEE. CDR3 length equals 16 residues. The CDR3 DNA sequence: TGTGCCAGCAGCGCGGGGCAGGGGGTAGGTAATTCACCCCTCCACTTT. This codes for CASSAGQGVGNSPLHF.

The chain employs TRBV30 and TRBJ1-1; D remains unclear. The V end lost 0 bases, the J end lost 5 bases, and 7 bases lay between the germline ends. The CDR3 extends over 12 amino acids. The V gene's germline CDR1 is GTSNPN and CDR2 SVGIG (reference sequence). Here the CDR3 DNA reads TGTGCCTGGAGTGTTGGGAGGACTGAAGCTTTCTTT. Translating it yields CAWSVGRTEAFF.

The rearrangement links TRBV27 to TRBJ2-2; the match to TRBD2 covers 8 bases. CDR1 is MNHEY, CDR2 SMNVEV, per germline (reference sequence). V shed 5 bases, J shed 7 bases, and the junction held 6 bases outside the gene matches. This CDR3 contains 14 residues. The CDR3 sequence: CASSPGLDGGELFF. DNA for the CDR3: TGTGCCAGCAGTCCGGGACTAGATGGCGGGGAGCTGTTTTTT.

The CDR3 protein is CSVSRANEQFF. The DNA for the CDR3 is TGCAGTGTCTCCCGCGCCAATGAGCAGTTCTTC. The chain combines TRBV20-1 with TRBJ2-1; D is uncertain. The V end was cut by 7 bases, the J end by 6 bases, with 10 bases between. The germline CDR1 and CDR2 sequences are DFQATT and SNEGSKA (reference sequence). The CDR3 has 11 amino acids.

V is TRBV19 and J is TRBJ1-2, with D tentatively TRBD1 (5 bases). The CDR3 is 13 amino acids. CDR1 LNHDA and CDR2 SQIVND come from the germline V gene (reference sequence). Trimming took 8 bases from V and 3 from J, leaving 13 bases between them. CDR3 amino acids: CASRRDSYYGYTF. CDR3 DNA sequence: TGTGCCAGTCGCAGGGACTCGTACTATGGCTACACCTTC.

V is TRBV19 and J is TRBJ2-7; TRBD1 matches 8 bases. Germline CDR1 reads LNHDA; CDR2 reads SQIVND (reference sequence). The CDR3 is 13 amino acids. The V gene end was trimmed by 3 bases and the J gene end by 6 bases; junction bases not matched to a gene: 4. The CDR3 is CASSIGQGGEQYF. CDR3 bases: TGTGCCAGTAGTATCGGACAGGGCGGCGAGCAGTACTTC.

V usage is TRBV6-1 and J usage is TRBJ2-3; 8 bases match TRBD2. The CDR3 has 16 amino acids. Trimming removed 4 bases from V and 1 base from J; junction bases left unmatched: 7. From germline, CDR1 is MNHNS and CDR2 SASEGT. CDR3 region: CASSVSSGSRTDTQYF. The CDR3 region has the DNA TGTGCCAGCAGTGTTTCGAGCGGGAGTCGCACAGATACGCAGTATTTT.

V is TRBV6-1 and J is TRBJ2-5; the match to TRBD2 covers 12 bases. V trimming: 6 bases; J trimming: 2 bases; junction bases outside the gene matches: 1. Germline assignment: CDR1 MNHNS and CDR2 SASEGT. The CDR3 sequence is 14 residues long. The CDR3 DNA reads as TGTGCCAGCAGGACTAGCGGGAGTCAAGAGACCCAGTACTTC. Amino acids: CASRTSGSQETQYF.

This rearrangement joins TRBV7-9 to TRBJ2-5; a possible D gene is TRBD2 (5 bases). Trimming shortened V by 5 bases and J by 5 bases, and 12 bases separated the two germline ends. Germline V lookup: CDR1 SEHNR, CDR2 FQNEAQ (reference sequence). This CDR3 region has 13 residues. The chain's CDR3 is CASSVGVLETQYF. The CDR3 nucleotides read TGTGCCAGCAGCGTGGGAGTTTTGGAGACCCAGTACTTC.

The J gene is TRBJ2-1, the V gene TRBV7-9; 9 nucleotides line up with TRBD1. Germline V CDR1 and CDR2: SEHNR, FQNEAQ (reference sequence). The CDR3 length is 15 residues. The J segment lost 7 bases and the V segment lost 7 bases, leaving 11 bases of the junction unmatched. CDR3 loop: CASTFPGQGINEQFF. CDR3 DNA sequence: TGTGCCAGCACCTTCCCGGGACAGGGCATAAATGAGCAGTTCTTC.

The J gene is TRBJ2-3, the V gene TRBV30; 7 nucleotides match TRBD1. Germline values: CDR1 GTSNPN, CDR2 SVGIG (reference sequence). This CDR3 is 14 amino acids long. V dropped 1 base and J dropped 5; count of bases not matched to a gene: 6. The CDR3 DNA is TGTGCCTGGAGTGCGGGACAGCGAATAGATACGCAGTATTTT. Encoded protein: CAWSAGQRIDTQYF.

This clone was observed a handful of times. J is TRBJ2-7 and V is TRBV30; TRBD2 aligns across 7 bases. CDR1 GTSNPN and CDR2 SVGIG come from the germline V gene (reference sequence). This CDR3 has 12 amino acids. V lost 3 bases, J lost 10 bases, and 9 bases stayed unmatched. The CDR3 DNA is TGTGCCTGGAGGCCATCACTAGCGCAACAGTACTTC. It encodes CAWRPSLAQQYF.

On this clone itself: The CDR3 does not end in the conserved phenylalanine or tryptophan, so this is likely a read error. V is TRBV7-2 and J is TRBJ1-6, with D unresolved. The length of the CDR3 is 14 residues. V lost 5 bases, J lost 10 bases, and 15 bases lay in between. Per germline, CDR1 SGHTA and CDR2 FQGNSA. CDR3 in amino acids: CASSQAGGLSPLHS. CDR3 bases: TGTGCCAGCAGCCAAGCGGGCGGGCTATCACCCCTCCACTCT.

The chain couples TRBV4-1 to TRBJ1-2, with a weak D call TRBD1 (6 bases). V gave up 1 base and J gave up 8 bases, with 14 bases separating them. Looked up from germline, CDR1 is MGHRA and CDR2 is YSYEKL. CDR3 size: 14 residues. The chain's CDR3 is CASSQVRGARGYTF. CDR3 DNA: TGCGCCAGCAGCCAAGTTCGGGGGGCGAGAGGCTACACCTTC.